This is a list of T cell receptor beta chains from one sample in a study of blood T cell repertoires in COVID-19. Clones were read by immunoSEQ multiplex PCR, and TCRdb kept only the in-frame ones, dropping some. The table records tens of thousands of clones, about 90% of them present only once. The sequencing input was peripheral blood. The receptors come from a man older than 75 with active COVID-19. CDR3s include the opening cysteine and the closing phenylalanine or tryptophan. A D gene is named only where the DNA matches it firmly. The size field is filled for only some rows; it gives once, few, many or a size class.

d_gene: -
abundance: -
v_gene: TRBV7-2
j_gene: TRBJ2-2
CDR3nt: TGTGCCAGCAGCTTAGAAGCAATTCTCACCGGGGAGCTGTTTTTT
CDR3aa: CASSLEAILTGELFF

d_gene: TRBD2
abundance: -
v_gene: TRBV5-4
j_gene: TRBJ2-3
CDR3nt: TGTGCCAGCAGCACCATAGCGGGAGGCACAGATACGCAGTATTTT
CDR3aa: CASSTIAGGTDTQYF

d_gene: -
abundance: -
v_gene: TRBV18
j_gene: TRBJ2-6
CDR3nt: TGTGCCAGCTCACCCCCCAGTAGCAGCTCTGGGGCCAACGTCCTGACTTTC
CDR3aa: CASSPPSSSSGANVLTF

d_gene: -
abundance: few
v_gene: TRBV7-9
j_gene: TRBJ2-2
CDR3nt: TGTGCCAGCAGCCACCGACGGGCCGGGGTACCCGGGGAGCTGTTTTTT
CDR3aa: CASSHRRAGVPGELFF

d_gene: -
abundance: few
v_gene: TRBV19
j_gene: TRBJ2-7
CDR3nt: TGTGCCAGTAGTAATCGAGGAATTGGGTACGAGCAGTACTTC
CDR3aa: CASSNRGIGYEQYF

d_gene: TRBD2
abundance: -
v_gene: TRBV7-2
j_gene: TRBJ2-3
CDR3nt: TGTGCCAGCAGCCCAGGGGGAACTAGCGGGGCCAGGGCGCAGTATTTT
CDR3aa: CASSPGGTSGARAQYF

d_gene: TRBD2
abundance: -
v_gene: TRBV7-8
j_gene: TRBJ2-3
CDR3nt: TGTGCCAGCAGCAAACGACAGGGTACTAGCGGGAGAACAGATACGCAGTATTTT
CDR3aa: CASSKRQGTSGRTDTQYF

d_gene: -
abundance: -
v_gene: TRBV21-1
j_gene: TRBJ1-6
CDR3nt: TGTGCCAGCAGCAGTCGAAGTAGACAGACAGATAATTCACCCCTCCACTTT
CDR3aa: CASSSRSRQTDNSPLHF

d_gene: -
abundance: -
v_gene: TRBV5-4
j_gene: TRBJ1-1
CDR3nt: TGTGCCAGCAGCCCACGCAGGCACACTGAAGCTTTCTTT
CDR3aa: CASSPRRHTEAFF

d_gene: -
abundance: -
v_gene: TRBV20-1
j_gene: TRBJ2-7
CDR3nt: TGCAGTGCACCACTCGGGTACGAGCAGTACTTC
CDR3aa: CSAPLGYEQYF

d_gene: -
abundance: -
v_gene: TRBV27
j_gene: TRBJ1-1
CDR3nt: TGTGCCAGCAGTTACGGCGGGGCGAAGGTCACTGAAGCTTTCTTT
CDR3aa: CASSYGGAKVTEAFF

d_gene: -
abundance: -
v_gene: TRBV28
j_gene: TRBJ1-5
CDR3nt: TGTGCCGCCTCCGGGCCGCGGGTCAATCAGCCCCAGCATTTT
CDR3aa: CAASGPRVNQPQHF

d_gene: -
abundance: -
v_gene: TRBV15
j_gene: TRBJ2-7
CDR3nt: TGTGCCACCGGAGCGAGGAGCGGAAAATCCTACGAGCAGTACTTC
CDR3aa: CATGARSGKSYEQYF